These 27 T cell receptor beta chains were all obtained from the same sample, sequenced in a study of cytomegalovirus exposure and HLA in healthy donors. 13 Jbeta primers and 60 Vbeta primers were used for the PCR. Some clones are missing from TCRdb's copy, which holds only in-frame ones; the method was immunoSEQ multiplex PCR. Counted here are under 200,000 clones, 87% occurring once; the ten biggest clones make up about 1%. Specimen: PBMCs. These receptors were taken from a boy under 10 years old in good health and CMV-seronegative.

V and J are TRBV2 and TRBJ1-4; D not certain. This CDR3 region has 12 residues. V was shortened by 4 bases and J by 8 bases, with 8 bases between the two germline ends. Germline CDR1 is SNHLY and CDR2 is FYNNEI. CDR3 sequence reads: CASSGHVEKLFF. The CDR3 nucleotides read TGTGCCAGCAGTGGACACGTCGAAAAACTGTTTTTT.

The chain is built from TRBV19 and TRBJ2-1; 9 bases fit TRBD2. With V trimmed by 3 bases and J by 6 bases, 9 bases remained unmatched. Germline-derived CDR1 and CDR2 are LNHDA and SQIVND (reference sequence). The CDR3 extends over 16 amino acids. CDR3 DNA sequence: TGTGCCAGTAGTATCAGGGCTAGCGGGGTGGGCAATGAGCAGTTCTTC. Translation: CASSIRASGVGNEQFF. Full variable domain (missing parts from reference TRBV19 and TRBJ2-1): DGGITQSPKYLFRKEGQNVTLSCEQNLNHDAMYWYRQDPGQGLRLIYYSQIVNDFQKGDIAEGYSVSREKKESFPLTVTSAQKNPTAFYLCASSIRASGVGNEQFFGPGTRLTVL.

This sequence joins TRBV7-9 and TRBJ1-1, with 9 bases lining up with TRBD1. This CDR3 comprises 17 residues. J gave up 3 bases and V 5 bases, and 13 bases lay outside the gene matches. Germline CDR1 is SEHNR and CDR2 is FQNEAQ (reference sequence). The DNA for the CDR3 is TGTGCCAGCAGCCCGTACAGGGGGCAGTTAGGTGACACTGAAGCTTTCTTT. Its protein product is CASSPYRGQLGDTEAFF.

The chain recombines TRBV28 with TRBJ2-3, with D perhaps TRBD2 (5 bases). Germline V gene sequence: CDR1 MDHEN, CDR2 SYDVKM. The V and J ends lost 5 bases and 3 bases respectively, with 12 bases between them. The CDR3 length is 14 residues. The CDR3 DNA reads TGTGCCAGCAGTCTCCGACTATTAACAGATACGCAGTATTTT. It specifies CASSLRLLTDTQYF.

CDR3 loop: CASSLGLVVGGYQETQYF. The CDR3 DNA follows: TGCGCCAGCAGCTTGGGATTGGTCGTGGGGGGTTACCAAGAGACCCAGTACTTC. This chain uses TRBV5-1 with TRBJ2-5, with D tentatively TRBD2 (6 bases). V lost 0 bases and J 0 bases, leaving 18 bases between the germline ends. This CDR3 is 18 amino acids long. Germline V CDR1 and CDR2: SGHRS, YFSETQ.

This clone was counted once. This chain connects TRBV10-2 to TRBJ1-5; TRBD1 might be the D (5 bases). CDR1 and CDR2 (germline): WSHSY, SAAADI. V lost 6 bases and J 5 bases, leaving 11 bases between the germline ends. This CDR3 is built from 13 residues. CDR3 coding DNA: TGCGCCAGCAGCCTCCCGGGGGATCAGCCCCAGCATTTT. Translated: CASSLPGDQPQHF.

This clone was observed a few times. Other nucleotide sequences in the sample specify the same CDR3. V is TRBV28 and J is TRBJ1-1; the D is unclear. The CDR3 extends over 13 amino acids. Trimming shortened V by 6 bases and J by 5 bases, and 13 bases separated the two germline ends. CDR1 is MDHEN, CDR2 SYDVKM, per germline. The CDR3 is CASSLPGGTEAFF. The CDR3 coding sequence is TGTGCCAGCAGCCTTCCGGGAGGTACTGAAGCTTTCTTT.

This sequence joins TRBV10-2 and TRBJ2-7; TRBD2 agrees at 8 bases. V trimming: 0 bases; J trimming: 3 bases; junction bases outside the gene matches: 10. Germline V gene sequence: CDR1 WSHSY, CDR2 SAAADI. The CDR3 sequence is 17 residues long. The CDR3 loop reads CASSESNRAGGRYEQYF. The CDR3 region has the DNA TGCGCCAGCAGTGAGTCTAATAGGGCGGGGGGACGCTACGAGCAGTACTTC.

The chain links TRBV28 to TRBJ1-1; 7 bases agree with TRBD1. CDR1 and CDR2 from the germline V gene are MDHEN and SYDVKM. Unmatched junction bases numbered 6, after V lost 1 base and J lost 4 bases. This CDR3 region has 15 residues. CDR3 DNA: TGTGCCAGCAGTTTATTTCAGGGGGATGTCACTGAAGCTTTCTTT. Translating gives CASSLFQGDVTEAFF.

The genes are TRBV7-8 and TRBJ1-2, with D unresolved. The CDR3 length is 14 residues. V lost 1 base and J 4 bases, leaving 10 bases between the germline ends. Germline V CDR1 and CDR2: SGHVS, FQNEAQ. The CDR3 nucleotides are TGTGCCAGCAGCTTAGGAACAGATTTCTATGGCTACACCTTC. Translated: CASSLGTDFYGYTF.

The chain recombines TRBV30 with TRBJ1-5; no clear D gene. The CDR3 is made up of 15 amino acids. Looked up from germline, CDR1 is GTSNPN and CDR2 is SVGIG (reference sequence). Trimming pared 0 bases from V and 5 bases from J, leaving 14 bases between. This chain's CDR3 is CAWSVLGSKYQPQHF. CDR3 in DNA: TGTGCCTGGAGTGTACTGGGCAGTAAGTATCAGCCCCAGCATTTT.

The V and J genes are TRBV29-1 and TRBJ2-3; a weak D match, TRBD2 (7 bases). Trimming shortened V by 8 bases and J by 0 bases, and 18 bases separated the two germline ends. CDR1 SQVTM and CDR2 ANQGSEA come from the germline V gene. This CDR3 spans 15 amino acids. CDR3 bases: TGCAGCATTACGGGGGGCCGGGGTAGCACAGATACGCAGTATTTT. This gives the protein CSITGGRGSTDTQYF.

The table lists this clone with a few counts. The chain carries TRBV9 and TRBJ2-7, with D possibly matching TRBD2 (5 bases). CDR3 length: 15 residues. Germline V gene data show CDR1 as SGDLS and CDR2 as YYNGEE. V gave up 0 bases and J gave up 5 bases, with 15 bases separating them. The CDR3 nucleotides read TGTGCCAGCAGCGTAGATGGGAGAATCAGCAACGAGCAGTACTTC. Translating it yields CASSVDGRISNEQYF. The variable domain in full, with the rest retrieved from reference TRBV9 and TRBJ2-7, is DSGVTQTPKHLITATGQRVTLRCSPRSGDLSVYWYQQSLDQGLQFLIQYYNGEERAKGNILERFSAQQFPDLHSELNLSSLELGDSALYFCASSVDGRISNEQYFGPGTRLTVT.

CDR3 in amino acids: CSVEGGFNYGYTF. CDR3 nucleotide sequence: TGCAGCGTTGAGGGAGGGTTTAACTATGGCTACACCTTC. V gene TRBV29-1 combines with J gene TRBJ1-2; D gene ambiguous. The CDR3 loop spans 13 amino acids. Germline V gene data show CDR1 as SQVTM and CDR2 as ANQGSEA. V was shortened by 3 bases and J by 1 base, with 9 bases between the two germline ends.

The rearrangement uses TRBV7-9 and TRBJ1-2, with D perhaps TRBD1 (6 bases). The CDR3 is 14 amino acids. V lost 4 bases to trimming and J lost 2 bases, with 11 bases between them. Germline V gene lookup returns CDR1 SEHNR and CDR2 FQNEAQ (reference sequence). The CDR3 spells CASSSTDRNYGYTF. DNA for the CDR3: TGTGCCAGCAGCTCCACGGACAGAAACTATGGCTACACCTTC.

V is TRBV30 and J is TRBJ2-3; possibly TRBD1 for D (6 bases). The ends were cut back, 2 bases at V and 4 bases at J, with 16 bases in the middle. CDR3 length equals 15 residues. Germline CDR1 GTSNPN, CDR2 SVGIG (reference sequence). In nucleotides, the CDR3 is TGTGCCTGGAGTCGTTTAGCGCACAGGGCAGATACGCAGTATTTT. It yields the protein CAWSRLAHRADTQYF.

The chain joins TRBV7-9 to TRBJ2-5; tentative D call: TRBD2 (6 bases). The CDR3 sequence is 14 residues long. Trimming left V 5 bases short and J 3 bases short, with 13 bases between. Germline CDR1 SEHNR, CDR2 FQNEAQ (reference sequence). In nucleotides, the CDR3 is TGTGCCAGCAGCCCCCGGGAGCGGGAAGAGACCCAGTACTTC. This codes for CASSPREREETQYF.

The DNA of the CDR3 is TGCGCCAGCAGTGATAGGGGCCCAGGGGGAATGGACGAGCAGTACTTC. Encoded protein: CASSDRGPGGMDEQYF. The genes are TRBV10-2 and TRBJ2-7, with 7 positions matching TRBD1. Looked up from germline, CDR1 is WSHSY and CDR2 is SAAADI. V shed 3 bases and J 5 bases; nucleotides not matched to a gene: 13. The CDR3 has 16 amino acids.

The chain links TRBV5-1 to TRBJ2-1, with 8 bases matching TRBD2. Germline CDR1 SGHRS, CDR2 YFSETQ. CDR3 size: 15 residues. The trim removed 3 bases at V and 8 bases at J, leaving 10 bases unmatched. The CDR3 nucleotides are TGCGCCAGCAGCTGGCGGGGGGCCGAGGGTGATGAGCAGTTCTTC. Translating it yields CASSWRGAEGDEQFF.

This chain links TRBV7-9 with TRBJ2-1, with D possibly being TRBD1 (5 bases). CDR1 and CDR2 (germline): SEHNR, FQNEAQ (reference sequence). Trimming removed 5 bases at V and 9 bases at J, with 11 bases between. The CDR3 is made up of 12 amino acids. CDR3 nucleotides: TGTGCCAGCAGCGCCCCGGACATTGAGCAGTTCTTC. This sequence encodes CASSAPDIEQFF.

The J gene is TRBJ2-2, the V gene TRBV2; 9 positions agree with TRBD2. Germline CDR1 reads SNHLY; CDR2 reads FYNNEI. The CDR3 has 16 residues. Trimming cost V 6 bases and J 0 bases; bases outside gene matches: 5. The CDR3 nucleotides read TGTGCCAGCAGGGGGAGCGGGAGGCCGAACACCGGGGAGCTGTTTTTT. This codes for CASRGSGRPNTGELFF. Drawing the rest from reference TRBV2 and TRBJ2-2, the complete variable domain is EPEVTQTPSHQVTQMGQEVILRCVPISNHLYFYWYRQILGQKVEFLVSFYNNEISEKSEIFDDQFSVERPDGSNFTLKIRSTKLEDSAMYFCASRGSGRPNTGELFFGEGSRLTVL.

The genes are TRBV2 and TRBJ1-1; no definite D call. The CDR3 spans 9 residues. Germline-derived CDR1 and CDR2 are SNHLY and FYNNEI. Trimming took 11 bases from V and 10 from J, leaving 11 bases between them. The CDR3 is CADDIGAFF. Written as DNA, the CDR3 is TGTGCCGACGACATTGGAGCTTTCTTT.

This rearrangement joins TRBV7-6 to TRBJ1-1, with D unclear. V was shortened by 5 bases and J by 6 bases, with 16 bases between the two germline ends. The CDR3 runs 14 residues. Per germline, CDR1 SGHVS and CDR2 FNYEAQ. In nucleotides, the CDR3 is TGTGCCAGCAGCCCCCCCGCAGGACTGCCTGAAGCTTTCTTT. It codes for CASSPPAGLPEAFF.

The genes are TRBV30 and TRBJ1-2; D possibly corresponds to TRBD1 (6 bases). This CDR3 region has 14 residues. Germline V gives CDR1 GTSNPN, CDR2 SVGIG (reference sequence). V lost 5 bases to trimming and J lost 6 bases, with 19 bases between them. DNA of the CDR3: TGTGCCTGGGGGTGGGGCAGGGGAGTCAATGGCTACACCTTC. Translation: CAWGWGRGVNGYTF.

The chain joins TRBV7-9 to TRBJ1-2, with 8 bases matching TRBD1. Germline V gives CDR1 SEHNR, CDR2 FQNEAQ (reference sequence). V gave up 4 bases and J gave up 5 bases; unmatched junction bases: 15. The CDR3 is 17 amino acids. CDR3 DNA sequence: TGTGCCAGCAGCTCGGGACAGGAAAGGGAACGTCGATATGGCTACACCTTC. Translated: CASSSGQERERRYGYTF.

The chain recombines TRBV6-4 with TRBJ2-1, with D unclear. The CDR3 totals 16 residues. Germline V gene data show CDR1 as MRHNA and CDR2 as SNTAGT. V was clipped by 0 bases and J by 0 bases, with 9 bases between them. The CDR3 loop is CASSDSPRSSYNEQFF. The CDR3, as DNA: TGTGCCAGCAGTGACTCACCGAGGAGCTCCTACAATGAGCAGTTCTTC.

The chain recombines TRBV6-1 with TRBJ2-2; 10 bases are a match to TRBD1. Trimming cost V 5 bases and J 5 bases; bases outside gene matches: 5. The CDR3 spans 15 residues. CDR1 and CDR2 (germline): MNHNS, SASEGT. CDR3 residues: CASSTGTGDTGELFF. The CDR3 DNA sequence: TGTGCCAGCAGTACCGGGACAGGGGATACCGGGGAGCTGTTTTTT.